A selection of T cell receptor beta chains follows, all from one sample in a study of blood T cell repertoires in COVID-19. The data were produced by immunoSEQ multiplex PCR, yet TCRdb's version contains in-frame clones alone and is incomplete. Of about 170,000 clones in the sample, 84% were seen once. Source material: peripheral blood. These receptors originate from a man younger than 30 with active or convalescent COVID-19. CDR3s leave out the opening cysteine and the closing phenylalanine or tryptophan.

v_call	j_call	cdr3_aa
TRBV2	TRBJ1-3	ASSETRPLYSGNTIY
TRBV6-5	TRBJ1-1	ASRPTGGANTEAF
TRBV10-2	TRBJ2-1	ATLPVGGQSNEQF
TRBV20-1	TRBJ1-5	SASSDSYSNQPQH
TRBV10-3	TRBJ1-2	AISESQGNGYT
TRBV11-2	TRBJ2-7	ASSLGAGTGGFYEQY
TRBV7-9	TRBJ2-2	ASSLRQGVTGELF
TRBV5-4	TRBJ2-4	ASSITGTGVAKNIQY
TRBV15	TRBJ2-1	ATSRASQAYNEQF
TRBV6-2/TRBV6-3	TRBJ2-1	ASSYTPREQF
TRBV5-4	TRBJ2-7	ASSLASGSIDEQY
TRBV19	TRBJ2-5	ASSRELAVQETQY
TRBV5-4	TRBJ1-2	ASSPWTGNGYT
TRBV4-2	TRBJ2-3	ASSQEDRGGTDTQY
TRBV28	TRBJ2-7	ASSSRTGASYEQY
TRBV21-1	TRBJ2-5	ASSRETGGEETQY
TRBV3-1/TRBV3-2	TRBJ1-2	ASSRAGGWSNYGYT
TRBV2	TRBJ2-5	ASSVQRGVGETQY
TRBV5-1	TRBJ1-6	ASSLSQGGNSPLH
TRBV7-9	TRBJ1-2	ASSPGQLYGYT
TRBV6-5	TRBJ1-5	ASSFDRVGNQPQH
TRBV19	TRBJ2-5	ASSVHRDTSYQETQY
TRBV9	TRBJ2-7	ASSVALGQNYEQY
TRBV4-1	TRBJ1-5	ASSQEFAQYNQPQH
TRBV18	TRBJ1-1	ASSLLLTEAF
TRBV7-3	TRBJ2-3	ASSLYGGQGTDTQY
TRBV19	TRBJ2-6	ASRPGHSGANVLT
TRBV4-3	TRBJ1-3	ASSQNTGTGNTIY
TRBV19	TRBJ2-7	ASSATGGPFTYEQY
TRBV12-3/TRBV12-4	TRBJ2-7	ASSSQGLGEQY
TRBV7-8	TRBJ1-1	ASSLRGVTEAF
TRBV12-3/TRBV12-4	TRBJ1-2	ASSSQGAIGYT
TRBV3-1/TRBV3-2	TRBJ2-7	ASSRTGVDEQY
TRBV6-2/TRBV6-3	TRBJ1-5	ASSYLQGKRGNQPQH
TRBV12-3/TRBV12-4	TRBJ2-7	ASSLASGGEQY
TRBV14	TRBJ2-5	ASSLWTGRGETQY
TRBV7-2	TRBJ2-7	ASSLEASGIGEQY
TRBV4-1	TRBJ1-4	ASSPWKQGDEKLF
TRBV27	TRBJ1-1	ASRTGHLNTEAF
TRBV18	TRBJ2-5	ASSPGQGFKETQY
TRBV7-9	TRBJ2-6	ASSQAFSGANVLT
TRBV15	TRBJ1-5	ATQKGVNQPQH
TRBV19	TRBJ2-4	ASSSQGAPAKNIQY
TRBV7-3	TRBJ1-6	ASSLRRGPPLH
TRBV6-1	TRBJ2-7	ASSEGHGLFEQY
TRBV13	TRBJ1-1	VLSGGTRNTEAF
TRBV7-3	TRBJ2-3	ASSLGLADTDTQY
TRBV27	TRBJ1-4	ASSLTGRAEKLF
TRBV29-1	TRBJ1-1	SVALSGLNTEAF
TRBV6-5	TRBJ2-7	ASRDDKAYEQY
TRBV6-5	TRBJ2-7	ASRKMDRVYEQY
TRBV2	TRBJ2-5	ASRGELTSGLQETQY
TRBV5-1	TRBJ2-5	ASSLVGRPTQETQY
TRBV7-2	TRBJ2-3	ASTHGLASTDTQY
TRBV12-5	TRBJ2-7	ASGSGQAWSYEQY